The next 32 T cell receptor beta chains were all read from a single sample in a study of T-cell memory formation after mild COVID-19. TCRdb re-called the 5' RACE reads with MiXCR, one entry per CDR3 protein. The profile shows 550,000 to 650,000 distinct CDR3 sequences, roughly a sixth of them singletons. Sequencing used PBMCs or a T cell subset sorted from them (not recorded which). Source of these receptors: an adult woman who had mild COVID-19 (a few samples of this study predate the infection). Cell type and time point are not known.

The rearrangement uses TRBV7-2 and TRBJ2-4; no reliable D call. CDR3 size: 12 residues. Trimming removed 4 bases from V and 5 bases from J, with 6 bases in between. Germline V gene lookup returns CDR1 SGHTA and CDR2 FQGNSA. The CDR3 DNA reads TGTGCCAGCAGCTACACGGAAAACATTCAGTACTTC. Its protein is CASSYTENIQYF. Filled out from reference TRBV7-2 and TRBJ2-4, the complete variable domain reads GAGVSQSPSNKVTEKGKDVELRCDPISGHTALYWYRQSLGQGLEFLIYFQGNSAPDKSGLPSDRFSAERTGGSVSTLTIQRTQQEDSAVYLCASSYTENIQYFGAGTRLSVL.

This clonotype was observed a few times. V gene TRBV20-1 combines with J gene TRBJ2-3, with D possibly matching TRBD1 (6 bases). The CDR3 sequence is 15 residues long. Germline V gene lookup returns CDR1 DFQATT and CDR2 SNEGSKA (reference sequence). V was trimmed by 4 bases and J by 2 bases, leaving 16 bases between them. CDR3 residues: CSAIRDTFFTDTQYF. CDR3 in DNA: TGCAGTGCTATACGGGACACCTTCTTCACAGATACGCAGTATTTT.

This clonotype appeared a few times. The chain couples TRBV18 to TRBJ1-1; D is uncertain. Between the trimmed V and J ends, which lost 1 base and 0 bases, there was a span of 6 bases. Germline loops: CDR1 KGHSH, CDR2 LQKENI. The CDR3 spans 14 residues. CDR3 sequence: CASSPQAMNTEAFF. The DNA for the CDR3 is TGTGCCAGCTCACCACAGGCTATGAACACTGAAGCTTTCTTT.

The chain couples TRBV7-8 to TRBJ2-7; TRBD2 is a possible D gene (7 bases). In germline, CDR1 is SGHVS, CDR2 FQNEAQ. V shed 11 bases and J shed 3 bases, with 17 bases lying between them. The CDR3 is 13 amino acids. CDR3 sequence: CASEREGGYEQYF. The CDR3 nucleotides read TGTGCCTCCGAAAGGGAGGGGGGCTACGAGCAGTACTTC.

The chain is built from TRBV7-9 and TRBJ1-2; D is possibly TRBD1 (5 bases). Per germline, CDR1 SEHNR and CDR2 FQNEAQ (reference sequence). The CDR3 contains 14 residues. V was clipped by 3 bases and J by 8 bases, with 16 bases between them. DNA of the CDR3: TGTGCCAGCAGCTTGGACCTCAGGGATACGGGCTACACCTTC. This gives the protein CASSLDLRDTGYTF.

The sample holds a few counts of this clonotype. V is TRBV7-2 and J is TRBJ2-1, with 7 positions matching TRBD1. The trim removed 5 bases at V and 2 bases at J, leaving 6 bases unmatched. The CDR3 is 15 amino acids. Germline V gene data show CDR1 as SGHTA and CDR2 as FQGNSA. The CDR3 nucleotides read TGTGCCAGCAGCGACAGACAGGGCCCCTACAATGAGCAGTTCTTC. The encoded protein is CASSDRQGPYNEQFF.

V is TRBV19 and J is TRBJ1-2; D possibly corresponds to TRBD1 (5 bases). The germline gives CDR1 LNHDA, CDR2 SQIVND (reference sequence). V was cut by 7 bases and J by 2 bases, with 14 bases left in between. The CDR3 spans 14 residues. CDR3: CASTLGLANYGYTF. As DNA, the CDR3 is TGTGCCAGTACCTTGGGACTTGCGAACTATGGCTACACCTTC.

This rearrangement joins TRBV18 to TRBJ1-5; maybe TRBD1 (5 bases). Germline CDR1 and CDR2: KGHSH and LQKENI. The CDR3 loop spans 14 amino acids. With 4 bases removed from V and 5 bases from J, the gap between germline ends came to 12 bases. CDR3 loop: CASSLAGVDQPQHF. The CDR3 DNA is TGTGCCAGCTCACTAGCGGGGGTCGATCAGCCCCAGCATTTT.

This clonotype was picked up a small number of times. The V call is TRBV5-6, the J call TRBJ2-3; D uncertain. There are 15 residues in the CDR3. Germline V gene data show CDR1 as SGHDT and CDR2 as YYEEEE. Trimming took 0 bases from V and 6 from J, leaving 14 bases between them. CDR3 sequence reads: CASSLGLSVTDTQYF. CDR3 in DNA: TGTGCCAGCAGCTTGGGACTGAGTGTTACCGATACGCAGTATTTT.

This clonotype was seen many times. V and J are TRBV7-3 and TRBJ1-1; no definite D call. V lost 4 bases to trimming and J lost 0 bases, with 6 bases between them. Germline-derived CDR1 and CDR2 are SGHTA and FQGTGA. This CDR3 is 13 amino acids long. This CDR3 is CASSSGMNTEAFF. The CDR3 DNA follows: TGTGCCAGCAGCTCGGGCATGAACACTGAAGCTTTCTTT.

This clonotype was seen only a few times. The CDR3 bases are TGCGCCAGCAGTTCGGGGACCACCTCCTACAATGAGCAGTTCTTC. Residues: CASSSGTTSYNEQFF. The chain combines TRBV5-1 with TRBJ2-1; possibly TRBD1 or TRBD2 for D (5 bases each). CDR1 and CDR2 from the germline V gene are SGHRS and YFSETQ. With 5 bases removed from V and 0 bases from J, the gap between germline ends came to 12 bases. The CDR3 runs 15 residues.

This clonotype was seen a few times. The chain is built from TRBV5-1 and TRBJ1-4; possibly TRBD1 for D (5 bases). Germline V CDR1 and CDR2: SGHRS, YFSETQ. The germline V and J ends were trimmed by 1 base and 3 bases, with 10 bases remaining between them. This CDR3 has 15 amino acids. CDR3 nucleotides: TGCGCCAGCAGCTTGATCCGAGGGGCTAATGAAAAACTGTTTTTT. Protein sequence: CASSLIRGANEKLFF.

V usage is TRBV30 and J usage is TRBJ2-1; no clear D gene. There are 16 residues in the CDR3. Germline V gene sequence: CDR1 GTSNPN, CDR2 SVGIG (reference sequence). The germline V and J ends were trimmed by 1 base and 0 bases, with 13 bases remaining between them. The CDR3 spells CAWSAALVSSYNEQFF. The CDR3 DNA is TGTGCCTGGAGTGCCGCCTTAGTCAGCTCCTACAATGAGCAGTTCTTC.

The J gene is TRBJ1-3, the V gene TRBV5-1; D may be TRBD1 (5 bases). The CDR3 totals 14 residues. Germline assignment: CDR1 SGHRS and CDR2 YFSETQ. V shed 2 bases and J shed 2 bases, with 8 bases lying between them. CDR3 nucleotides: TGCGCCAGCAGCTTAGCCAGGGCTGGAAACACCATATATTTT. Its protein is CASSLARAGNTIYF.

This clonotype was seen more than once but under ten times. The chain couples TRBV7-9 to TRBJ2-7; possible D gene TRBD2, 5 bases. The CDR3 runs 15 residues. Trimming took off 0 bases at V and 2 bases at J, with 11 bases between the two ends. Looked up from germline, CDR1 is SEHNR and CDR2 is FQNEAQ (reference sequence). The DNA for the CDR3 is TGTGCCAGCAGCTTAGCGTCCGGGAATCCCTACGAGCAGTACTTC. Protein product: CASSLASGNPYEQYF.

This clonotype has just a few counts. The DNA is omitted, as the CDR3 cannot be located on it reliably, and the CDR3 follows TCRdb's listing. The V and J genes are TRBV7-8 and TRBJ2-3; the DNA was not compared with TRBD1, the D call given in the table. Germline assignment: CDR1 SGHVS and CDR2 FQNEAQ. A total of 18 residues make up the CDR3, ends included. The CDR3 spells CASSPTFGPGTSTDTQYF.

This clonotype was recorded a few times. The V and J genes are TRBV12-3 or TRBV12-4 and TRBJ1-2; the D is unclear. This CDR3 is built from 11 residues. The V end lost 8 bases, the J end lost 2 bases, and 6 bases lay between the germline ends. In nucleotides, the CDR3 is TGTGCCAGCGCGGGGAACTATGGCTACACCTTC. As protein: CASAGNYGYTF.

This clonotype was recorded many times. The V gene is TRBV21-1, the J gene TRBJ2-7. TRBV21-1 is classified as a pseudogene. The CDR3 spans 14 residues. CDR3: CASSTGARSYEQYF. The CDR3 bases are TGTGCCAGCAGCACAGGGGCACGGTCCTACGAGCAGTACTTC.

The rearrangement uses TRBV24-1 and TRBJ2-2, with D perhaps TRBD1 (6 bases). The V gene's germline CDR1 is KGHDR and CDR2 SFDVKD. The CDR3 covers 14 residues. Between the trimmed V and J ends, which lost 10 bases and 0 bases, there was a span of 11 bases. The CDR3, as DNA: TGTGCCACTGGGGGCAGGGCGAACACCGGGGAGCTGTTTTTT. Protein sequence: CATGGRANTGELFF.

The chain carries TRBV2 and TRBJ2-5; D possibly uses TRBD1 or TRBD2 (6 bases each). Per germline, CDR1 SNHLY and CDR2 FYNNEI. The CDR3 totals 14 residues. Trimming took off 6 bases at V and 2 bases at J, with 13 bases between the two ends. CDR3 amino acids: CASRQRGDQETQYF. The CDR3 DNA is TGTGCCAGCAGGCAAAGGGGGGATCAAGAGACCCAGTACTTC.

In this sample, this clonotype turned up a few times. The J gene is TRBJ2-7, the V gene TRBV20-1, with TRBD2 identical over 7 bases. This CDR3 contains 14 residues. Germline trimming cut 0 bases from V and 4 bases from J; bases unmatched to any gene: 6. Germline CDR1 DFQATT, CDR2 SNEGSKA (reference sequence). The CDR3 DNA reads TGCAGTGCTAGAGATCAGGCGGGAGCATACGAGCAGTACTTC. It translates to CSARDQAGAYEQYF.

The rearrangement joins TRBV6-5 to TRBJ2-5, with D possibly TRBD1 on 5 matching bases. The length of the CDR3 is 12 residues. Germline V gives CDR1 MNHEY, CDR2 SVGAGI. Between the trimmed V and J ends, which lost 2 bases and 5 bases, there was a span of 6 bases. The CDR3 bases are TGTGCCAGCAGTTACGGGGCCGAGACCCAGTACTTC. Its translation is CASSYGAETQYF.

This chain connects TRBV30 to TRBJ1-6; possible D gene TRBD1, 6 bases. V gave up 2 bases and J gave up 5 bases, with 10 bases separating them. Germline CDR1 GTSNPN, CDR2 SVGIG (reference sequence). This CDR3 comprises 14 residues. The DNA of the CDR3 is TGTGCCTGGAGTCTGACAGGCCATAATTCACCCCTCCACTTT. Amino acids: CAWSLTGHNSPLHF.

This clonotype was seen only once. The chain has TRBV27 and TRBJ2-6; possible D gene TRBD1, 5 bases. Germline CDR1 MNHEY, CDR2 SMNVEV (reference sequence). The CDR3 is 19 amino acids. The V end was cut by 2 bases, the J end by 0 bases, with 17 bases between. CDR3 protein: CASSLRQSHFASGANVLTF. CDR3 in DNA: TGTGCCAGCAGTTTACGACAGAGTCATTTCGCCTCTGGGGCCAACGTCCTGACTTTC.

The chain recombines TRBV5-1 with TRBJ1-5; D may be TRBD1 (5 bases). This CDR3 contains 15 residues. With 2 bases removed from V and 9 bases from J, the gap between germline ends came to 18 bases. The germline CDR1 and CDR2 sequences are SGHRS and YFSETQ. Here the CDR3 reads CASSFSVGARGPQHF. The CDR3 DNA reads as TGCGCCAGCAGCTTCAGTGTCGGGGCTCGTGGGCCCCAGCATTTT. Combining the CDR3 with reference TRBV5-1 and TRBJ1-5 gives the whole variable domain KAGVTQTPRYLIKTRGQQVTLSCSPISGHRSVSWYQQTPGQGLQFLFEYFSETQRNKGNFPGRFSGRQFSNSRSEMNVSTLELGDSALYLCASSFSVGARGPQHFGDGTRLSIL.

The chain combines TRBV25-1 with TRBJ2-2, with D unresolved. V shed 6 bases and J shed 8 bases, with 4 bases lying between them. The CDR3 totals 10 residues. Germline-derived CDR1 and CDR2 are MGHDK and SYGVNS. For the CDR3, the DNA is TGTGCCAGCAGGGGAGGGGAGCTGTTTTTT. It translates to CASRGGELFF.

Ten or more counts support this clonotype. The rearrangement links TRBV29-1 to TRBJ2-1; 8 bases are a match to TRBD2. The V segment lost 4 bases and the J segment 8 bases; nucleotides outside the gene matches: 13. Germline V lookup: CDR1 SQVTM, CDR2 ANQGSEA. The CDR3 has 15 amino acids. CDR3 amino acids: CSVVRGGRRWDEQFF. As DNA, the CDR3 is TGCAGCGTTGTACGGGGCGGGAGGAGGTGGGATGAGCAGTTCTTC.

This sequence joins TRBV30 and TRBJ2-7; D might be TRBD2 (6 bases). The V gene lost 4 bases and the J gene lost 1 base, with 29 bases spanning the gap. The CDR3 is 19 amino acids. Germline V gene data show CDR1 as GTSNPN and CDR2 as SVGIG (reference sequence). The CDR3 nucleotides are TGTGCCTGGACTGGGGGGTGGGTGAACGGGGCTAGAGCGTCCTACGAGCAGTACTTC. Its protein product is CAWTGGWVNGARASYEQYF.

CDR3 amino acids: CASNLLDTLNTEAFF. The DNA for the CDR3 is TGTGCCAGCAACCTCCTGGACACCCTGAACACTGAAGCTTTCTTT. This chain links TRBV6-1 with TRBJ1-1; tentative D call: TRBD1 (5 bases). Trimming removed 7 bases at V and 0 bases at J, with 15 bases between. CDR1 is MNHNS, CDR2 SASEGT, per germline. The CDR3 has 15 amino acids.

This chain joins TRBV29-1 and TRBJ1-1; D is unclear. Germline V gene data show CDR1 as SQVTM and CDR2 as ANQGSEA. This CDR3 region has 16 residues. V was cut by 4 bases and J by 4 bases, with 22 bases left in between. The CDR3 loop reads CSVGSAGPGRATEAFF. CDR3 nucleotide sequence: TGCAGCGTTGGCAGTGCGGGCCCCGGGCGAGCCACTGAAGCTTTCTTT.

The genes are TRBV4-1 and TRBJ2-2, with 10 bases identical to TRBD2. V lost 4 bases and J lost 1; bases outside the gene matches: 6. This CDR3 comprises 17 residues. Germline values: CDR1 MGHRA, CDR2 YSYEKL. The CDR3 reads CASSPRLAGGNTGELFF. CDR3 bases: TGCGCCAGCAGCCCCCGATTAGCGGGGGGGAACACCGGGGAGCTGTTTTTT.

The rearrangement joins TRBV24-1 to TRBJ1-2, with D tentatively TRBD1 (6 bases). Trimming shortened V by 3 bases and J by 8 bases, and 18 bases separated the two germline ends. CDR1 is KGHDR, CDR2 SFDVKD, per germline. The length of the CDR3 is 15 residues. The CDR3 spells CATSDHRVIAGGYTF. The DNA for the CDR3 is TGTGCCACCAGTGATCACAGGGTCATCGCTGGAGGCTACACCTTC.